The 3 T cell receptor beta chains below were found in one sample sequenced in a study of tumor-infiltrating lymphocytes in primary liver carcinoma. The researchers produced TCR beta cDNA from about 510 ng total RNA with a constant-region primer. Sequencing libraries for TCR beta derived from three nested multiplex PCR rounds that used slightly modified ARM-PCR. With TRBV1-TRBV30 forward primers and a C-beta reverse primer, the first two PCR rounds were run for roughly 10 cycles each. TCRdb independently ran MiXCR on the multiplex PCR reads; one entry per CDR3 protein. The sample includes some 20,000 distinct CDR3 sequences, 79% seen only once; the top ten take roughly 40%. Starting material for RNA and DNA co-extraction consisted of about 17-32 mg of unsorted bulk tissue. The sample comprised liver tumor tissue from sampling region 4. Noted subset: tumor region T4, right-lateral pole. These receptors came from a woman aged 30 to 39 with primary liver carcinoma and hepatitis B virus infection.

For this clonotype: A much larger clone differs from this one at a single base, so this may be a read error. The rearrangement joins TRBV10-3 to TRBJ1-1; perhaps TRBD1 as D (5 bases). Germline CDR1 reads ENHRY; CDR2 reads SYGVKD. The CDR3 runs 15 residues. The CDR3 nucleotides read TGTGTCATCAGTCTACTCAGGGTTAAGCACACTGAAGCTTTCTTT. Translated, it gives CVISLLRVKHTEAFF.

With regard to this clonotype: One end of the junction is discordant with germline, which a read error may explain. The chain employs TRBV5-6 and TRBJ2-2, with D perhaps TRBD2 (5 bases). In germline, CDR1 is SGHDT, CDR2 YYEEEE. The CDR3 spans 15 residues. In DNA form, the CDR3 reads TGTGCCTGCAGCTTGGCACCCAGAGTCCCCGGGGAGCTGTCTTTT. As protein: CACSLAPRVPGELSF.

Remarks on this clonotype: Likely a read error: the CDR3 ends without its conserved phenylalanine or tryptophan. The genes are TRBV28 and TRBJ2-7; possible D gene TRBD1, 6 bases. The CDR3 contains 14 residues. Between the trimmed V and J ends, which lost 6 bases and 4 bases, there was a span of 16 bases. Germline V gene lookup returns CDR1 MDHEN and CDR2 SYDVKM. CDR3 region: CASRGRDMIYEQYL. The CDR3, as DNA: TGTGCCAGCAGGGGAAGGGACATGATTTACGAGCAGTACCTC.